This is a list of T cell receptor beta chains from one sample in a study of T cells in Graves' hyperthyroidism and ophthalmopathy. TCRdb redid the calling of the multiplex PCR reads with MiXCR, one entry per CDR3 protein. This table has 300,000 to 450,000 distinct CDR3 sequences, just under 15% appearing once. Sequencing was performed on blood. These receptors were obtained from a woman in her 30s with Graves' hyperthyroidism. Both conserved end residues are part of each CDR3. A D gene is named only where the DNA matches it firmly. Clone size is shown for a subset of rows, as once, few, many or a class of expanded clone.

>TRBV11-2|NA|TRBJ2-1|NA
CASSLLGSSNEQFF
TGTGCCAGCAGCTTACTGGGGAGCTCCAATGAGCAGTTCTTC
>TRBV6-1|NA|TRBJ2-3|NA
CASSDSGPTDTQYF
TGTGCCAGCAGTGACTCCGGGCCCACAGATACGCAGTATTTT
>TRBV6-1|NA|TRBJ2-1|many
CASSYDSSGTEQFF
TGTGCCAGCAGTTACGACAGCTCCGGGACTGAGCAGTTCTTC
>TRBV12-5|NA|TRBJ2-1|many
CASGLVGGPRSYNEQFF
TGTGCTAGTGGTTTGGTCGGTGGGCCCCGCTCCTACAATGAGCAGTTCTTC
>TRBV20-1|NA|TRBJ2-3|many
CSARALAPYPDTQYF
TGCAGTGCTAGAGCCCTGGCCCCTTATCCAGATACGCAGTATTTT
>TRBV7-2|NA|TRBJ2-1|NA
CASSLGSLDNEQFF
TGTGCCAGCAGCTTAGGTAGCCTGGACAATGAGCAGTTCTTC
>TRBV15|NA|TRBJ2-3|NA
CATSRRDGSYTDTQYF
TGTGCCACCAGCAGGAGGGACGGATCCTACACAGATACGCAGTATTTT
>TRBV18|NA|TRBJ2-7|many
CASSPPGGLFEYEQYF
TGTGCCAGCTCACCACCGGGCGGCCTGTTTGAATACGAGCAGTACTTC
>TRBV27|TRBD2|TRBJ2-7|many
CASREGMGVYEQYF
TGTGCCTCCAGGGAGGGGATGGGAGTTTACGAGCAGTACTTC
>TRBV20-1|NA|TRBJ2-7|many
CSARPQGAELYEQYF
TGCAGTGCTAGACCGCAAGGGGCGGAATTATACGAGCAGTACTTC
>TRBV5-1|TRBD1|TRBJ1-2|NA
CASSSWDSPYGYTF
TGCGCCAGCAGCTCCTGGGACAGCCCCTATGGCTACACCTTC
>TRBV29-1|NA|TRBJ1-6|few
CSARDYNSPLHF
TGCAGCGCCCGGGACTATAATTCACCCCTCCACTTT
>TRBV4-2|NA|TRBJ2-3|few
CASSQVSDLTTDTQYF
TGTGCCAGCAGCCAAGTTTCGGACCTAACCACAGATACGCAGTATTTT
>TRBV3-1|TRBD2|TRBJ2-1|many
CASSPRQGLAGVEQFF
TGTGCCAGCAGCCCACGCCAAGGACTAGCGGGAGTTGAGCAGTTCTTC
>TRBV20-1|TRBD2|TRBJ2-1|many
CSATRASRTSGYNEQFF
TGCAGTGCCACCCGGGCATCCCGGACTAGTGGCTACAATGAGCAGTTCTTC
>TRBV18|NA|TRBJ2-1|NA
CASSFTRTSYNEQFF
TGTGCCAGCTCCTTCACCCGGACTTCGTACAATGAGCAGTTCTTC
>TRBV3-1|TRBD1|TRBJ2-7|NA
CASSLRDRAHEQYF
TGTGCCAGCAGCCTCCGGGACAGGGCCCACGAGCAGTACTTC
>TRBV3-1|NA|TRBJ2-5|many
CASSTRGAVGETQYF
TGTGCCAGCAGCACCCGTGGGGCGGTAGGGGAGACCCAGTACTTC
>TRBV15|NA|TRBJ2-1|NA
CATSRDRDYNEQFF
TGTGCCACCAGCAGAGACCGGGATTACAATGAGCAGTTCTTC
>TRBV28|TRBD1|TRBJ2-5|many
CASTADRGRETQYF
TGTGCCAGCACGGCAGACAGGGGTCGGGAGACCCAGTACTTC
>TRBV28|TRBD2|TRBJ2-3|many
CASSLREPDTQYF
TGTGCCAGCAGCCTGCGGGAGCCAGATACGCAGTATTTT
>TRBV12-3/TRBV12-4|TRBD2|TRBJ2-7|many
CASKVAGGYEQYF
TGTGCCAGCAAAGTAGCGGGAGGCTACGAGCAGTACTTC
>TRBV7-2|TRBD2|TRBJ2-5|NA
CASSLVPAGGSETQYF
TGTGCCAGCAGCTTAGTTCCAGCGGGAGGGTCGGAGACCCAGTACTTC
>TRBV12-3/TRBV12-4|NA|TRBJ1-2|many
CASSSLTYRNYGYTF
TGTGCCAGCAGTTCCCTAACTTACAGGAACTATGGCTACACCTTC
>TRBV11-2|NA|TRBJ1-3|many
CASSSREVSGNTIYF
TGTGCCAGCAGCTCCCGAGAGGTATCTGGAAACACCATATATTTT
>TRBV2|TRBD2|TRBJ2-1|many
CASSEGTSAWNEQFF
TGTGCCAGCAGTGAAGGGACTAGCGCTTGGAATGAGCAGTTCTTC
>TRBV7-3|NA|TRBJ1-3|NA
CASSPPNGNTIYF
TGTGCCAGCAGCCCCCCCAATGGAAACACCATATATTTT
>TRBV20-1|NA|TRBJ1-1|NA
CSARDQRQENTETFF
TGCAGTGCTAGAGATCAAAGGCAGGAGAACACTGAAACTTTCTTT
>TRBV9|NA|TRBJ2-1|few
CASSVGTGYNEQFF
TGTGCCAGCAGCGTAGGTACGGGCTACAATGAGCAGTTCTTC
>TRBV5-1|TRBD1|TRBJ2-1|many
CASSSGQSNNEQFF
TGCGCCAGCAGCTCGGGACAGTCCAACAATGAGCAGTTCTTC
>TRBV29-1|TRBD1|TRBJ1-1|once
CSAGTGGPEAFF
TGCAGCGCGGGTACAGGGGGACCTGAAGCTTTCTTT
>TRBV6-1|NA|TRBJ2-1|few
CASSEAQWNIAGNEQFF
TGTGCCAGCAGTGAAGCGCAGTGGAATATCGCGGGGAATGAGCAGTTCTTC
>TRBV10-3|TRBD1|TRBJ2-7|NA
CAIRRGQGPYEQYF
TGTGCCATCAGGAGGGGACAGGGCCCATACGAGCAGTACTTC
>TRBV27|NA|TRBJ2-1|NA
CASSLGDSEQFF
TGTGCCAGCAGTTTAGGGGATTCTGAGCAGTTCTTC
>TRBV6-2/TRBV6-3|NA|TRBJ2-3|NA
CASSYSRGRDTQYF
TGTGCCAGCAGTTACTCGAGAGGAAGGGATACGCAGTATTTT
>TRBV5-1|TRBD1|TRBJ2-2|NA
CASRDRGSTGELFF
TGCGCCAGCCGGGACAGGGGTAGCACCGGGGAGCTGTTTTTT
>TRBV9|TRBD2|TRBJ2-1|few
CASSEGVAGVNEQFF
TGTGCCAGCAGCGAGGGGGTAGCGGGAGTCAATGAGCAGTTCTTC
>TRBV3-1|NA|TRBJ2-1|many
CASRHGDNEQFF
TGTGCCAGCAGACACGGCGACAATGAGCAGTTCTTC
>TRBV24-1|NA|TRBJ2-1|NA
CATSDLTTREQFF
TGTGCCACCAGTGATTTAACTACCCGTGAGCAGTTCTTC
>TRBV7-3|TRBD1|TRBJ2-7|few
CASSWDREREQYF
TGTGCCAGCAGCTGGGACAGGGAACGCGAGCAGTACTTC
>TRBV20-1|TRBD2|TRBJ2-3|few
CSAIGLAGAVDTQYF
TGCAGTGCAATAGGACTAGCGGGAGCGGTAGATACGCAGTATTTT
>TRBV28|NA|TRBJ1-5|many
CASSLFGQANQPQHF
TGTGCCAGCAGTTTATTCGGTCAGGCAAATCAGCCCCAGCATTTT
>TRBV19|NA|TRBJ2-7|NA
CASSIDRAYEQYF
TGTGCCAGTAGTATCGACAGAGCCTACGAGCAGTACTTC
>TRBV4-1|TRBD2|TRBJ2-7|many
CASSQGVSGHYEQYF
TGCGCCAGCAGCCAAGGGGTTAGCGGGCACTACGAGCAGTACTTC
>TRBV28|TRBD2|TRBJ2-1|NA
CASSTPGTSGRALDEQFF
TGTGCCAGCAGTACTCCCGGGACTAGCGGGAGGGCCTTGGATGAGCAGTTCTTC
>TRBV20-1|NA|TRBJ1-6|few
CSAIGGSSYNSPLHF
TGCAGTGCTATAGGGGGGAGCTCCTATAATTCACCCCTCCACTTT
>TRBV14|NA|TRBJ2-7|few
CASSQGTEPYEQYF
TGTGCCAGCAGCCAAGGGACGGAGCCGTACGAGCAGTACTTC
>TRBV6-2/TRBV6-3|NA|TRBJ2-7|many
CASSYVAASYEQYF
TGTGCCAGCAGTTACGTAGCGGCTTCCTACGAGCAGTACTTC
>TRBV18|NA|TRBJ2-3|many
CASSPPLADTQYF
TGTGCCAGCTCACCACCTTTAGCAGATACGCAGTATTTT
>TRBV7-9|TRBD1|TRBJ1-4|once
CASELVLTGNEKLFF
TGTGCCAGCGAGTTGGTCTTGACAGGGAATGAAAAACTGTTTTTT
>TRBV7-8|TRBD1|TRBJ2-6|NA
CASSPRQGGGANVLTF
TGTGCCAGCAGCCCTAGACAGGGTGGAGGGGCCAACGTCCTGACTTTC
>TRBV9|NA|TRBJ1-2|many
CASSVEAQPFSGYTF
TGTGCCAGCAGCGTAGAGGCCCAGCCATTCTCTGGCTACACCTTC
>TRBV12-5|TRBD2|TRBJ2-1|many
CASGLVPIAGGPGDEQFF
TGTGCTAGTGGTTTGGTACCCATAGCGGGAGGGCCTGGAGATGAGCAGTTCTTC
>TRBV11-1|NA|TRBJ1-5|few
CASSLDGVRNQPQHF
TGTGCCAGCAGCTTAGATGGAGTCCGCAATCAGCCCCAGCATTTT
>TRBV3-1|NA|TRBJ1-5|many
CASSPTLLLGNQPQHF
TGTGCCAGCAGCCCCACGCTGTTGCTGGGCAATCAGCCCCAGCATTTT
>TRBV6-1|TRBD2|TRBJ2-7|NA
CASRLGSSGNYEQYF
TGTGCCAGCAGATTGGGCTCTAGCGGGAACTACGAGCAGTACTTC